The present T cell receptor beta chain was sequenced within a study of shared T cell receptors in the human thymus. The CDR3 extends over 15 amino acids. In germline, CDR1 is MNHEY, CDR2 SVGAGI. The V end was cut by 2 bases, the J end by 0 bases, with 10 bases between. This clone was observed once. Assay: immunoSEQ multiplex PCR; the TCRdb copy retains only in-frame clones and omits some. This sample has over 650,000 clones, with roughly 86% found just once. The sample was also linked to a second study, of human thymus T cells.

The TCR was taken from a boy under two years old with a congenital heart defect. The chain is built from TRBV6-5 and TRBJ1-1, with a weak D call TRBD1 (5 bases). Source material: thymocytes. The CDR3 loop reads CASSYRDSMNTEAFF. The DNA for the CDR3 is TGTGCCAGCAGTTACCGAGACAGCATGAACACTGAAGCTTTCTTT.